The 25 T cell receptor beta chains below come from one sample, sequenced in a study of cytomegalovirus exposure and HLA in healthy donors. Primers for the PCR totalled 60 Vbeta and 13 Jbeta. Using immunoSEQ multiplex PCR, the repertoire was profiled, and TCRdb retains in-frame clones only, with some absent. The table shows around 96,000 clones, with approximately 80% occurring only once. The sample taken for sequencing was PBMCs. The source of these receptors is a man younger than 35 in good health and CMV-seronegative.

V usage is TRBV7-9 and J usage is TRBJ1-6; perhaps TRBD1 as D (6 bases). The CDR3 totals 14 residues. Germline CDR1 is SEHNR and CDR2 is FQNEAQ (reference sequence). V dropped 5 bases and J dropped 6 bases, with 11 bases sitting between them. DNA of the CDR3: TGTGCCAGCAGCCTCAGGGGACGTAATTCACCCCTCCACTTT. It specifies CASSLRGRNSPLHF.

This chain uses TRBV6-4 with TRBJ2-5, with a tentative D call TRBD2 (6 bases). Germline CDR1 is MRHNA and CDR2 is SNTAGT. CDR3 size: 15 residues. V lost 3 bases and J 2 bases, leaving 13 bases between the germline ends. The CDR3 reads CASSESAGKQETQYF. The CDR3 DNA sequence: TGTGCCAGCAGTGAGTCCGCGGGGAAGCAAGAGACCCAGTACTTC.

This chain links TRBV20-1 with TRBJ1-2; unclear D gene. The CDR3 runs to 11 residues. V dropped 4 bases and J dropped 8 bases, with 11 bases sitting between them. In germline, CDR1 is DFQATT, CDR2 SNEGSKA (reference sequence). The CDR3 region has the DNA TGCAGTGCTACCCACCACCAGGGCTACACCTTC. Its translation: CSATHHQGYTF.

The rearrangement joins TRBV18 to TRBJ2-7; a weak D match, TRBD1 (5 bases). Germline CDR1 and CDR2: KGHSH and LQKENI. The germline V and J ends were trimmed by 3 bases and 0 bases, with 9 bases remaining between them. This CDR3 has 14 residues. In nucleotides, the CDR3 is TGTGCCAGCTCACCGGGCAGGGACTCCTACGAGCAGTACTTC. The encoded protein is CASSPGRDSYEQYF. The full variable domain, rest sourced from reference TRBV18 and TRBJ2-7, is NAGVMQNPRHLVRRRGQEARLRCSPMKGHSHVYWYRQLPEEGLKFMVYLQKENIIDESGMPKERFSAEFPKEGPSILRIQQVVRGDSAAYFCASSPGRDSYEQYFGPGTRLTVT.

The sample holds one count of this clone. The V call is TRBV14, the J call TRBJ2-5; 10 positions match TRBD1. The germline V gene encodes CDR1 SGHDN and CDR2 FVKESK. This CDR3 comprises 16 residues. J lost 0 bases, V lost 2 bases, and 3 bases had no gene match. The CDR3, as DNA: TGTGCCAGCAGCCAATGGACAGGGGGGTACCAAGAGACCCAGTACTTC. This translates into CASSQWTGGYQETQYF.

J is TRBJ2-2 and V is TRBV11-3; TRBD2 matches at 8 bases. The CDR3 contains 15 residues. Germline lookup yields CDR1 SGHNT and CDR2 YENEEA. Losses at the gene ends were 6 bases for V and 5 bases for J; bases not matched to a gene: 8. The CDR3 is CASRPGRGETGELFF. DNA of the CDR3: TGTGCCAGCAGACCGGGGCGGGGGGAAACCGGGGAGCTGTTTTTT.

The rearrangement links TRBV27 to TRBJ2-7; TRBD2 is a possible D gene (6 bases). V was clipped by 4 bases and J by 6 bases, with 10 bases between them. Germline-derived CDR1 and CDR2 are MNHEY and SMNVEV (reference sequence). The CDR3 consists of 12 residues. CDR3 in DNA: TGTGCCAGCAGTTCTCGACTAGTCGAGCAGTACTTC. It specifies CASSSRLVEQYF.

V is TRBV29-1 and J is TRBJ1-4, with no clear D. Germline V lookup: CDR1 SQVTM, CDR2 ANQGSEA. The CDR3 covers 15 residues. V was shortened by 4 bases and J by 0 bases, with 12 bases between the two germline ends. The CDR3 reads CSVAPPEATNEKLFF. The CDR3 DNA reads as TGCAGCGTTGCTCCCCCGGAGGCAACTAATGAAAAACTGTTTTTT.

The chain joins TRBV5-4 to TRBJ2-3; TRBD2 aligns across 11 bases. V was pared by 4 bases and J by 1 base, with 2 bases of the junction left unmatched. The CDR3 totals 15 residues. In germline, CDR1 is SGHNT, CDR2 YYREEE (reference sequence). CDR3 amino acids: CASSTSGGGTDTQYF. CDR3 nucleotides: TGTGCCAGCAGCACTAGCGGGGGAGGCACAGATACGCAGTATTTT.

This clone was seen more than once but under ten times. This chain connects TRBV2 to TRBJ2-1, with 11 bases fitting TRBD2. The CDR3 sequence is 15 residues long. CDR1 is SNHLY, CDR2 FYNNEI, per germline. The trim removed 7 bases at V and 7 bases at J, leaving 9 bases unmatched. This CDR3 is CASMFVAGGNNEQFF. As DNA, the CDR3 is TGTGCCAGCATGTTCGTAGCGGGGGGGAATAATGAGCAGTTCTTC.

The CDR3 spells CAISGGTSGGEAYNEQFF. CDR3 nucleotides: TGTGCCATCAGTGGTGGGACTAGCGGGGGGGAGGCCTACAATGAGCAGTTCTTC. The rearrangement joins TRBV10-3 to TRBJ2-1, with 16 bases aligning to TRBD2. The V segment lost 4 bases and the J segment 2 bases; nucleotides outside the gene matches: 5. Per germline, CDR1 ENHRY and CDR2 SYGVKD. The CDR3 has 18 amino acids.

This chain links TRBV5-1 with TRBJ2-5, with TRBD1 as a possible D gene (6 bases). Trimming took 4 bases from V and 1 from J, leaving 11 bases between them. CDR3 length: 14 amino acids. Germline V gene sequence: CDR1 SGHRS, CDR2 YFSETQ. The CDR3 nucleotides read TGCGCCAGCAGCCAAACAGGGCCCCAAGAGACCCAGTACTTC. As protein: CASSQTGPQETQYF.

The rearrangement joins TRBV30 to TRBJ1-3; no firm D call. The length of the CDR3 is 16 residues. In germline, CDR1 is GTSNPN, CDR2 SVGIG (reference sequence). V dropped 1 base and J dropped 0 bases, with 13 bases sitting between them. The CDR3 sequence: CAWSAGSLISGNTIYF. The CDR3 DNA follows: TGTGCCTGGAGTGCGGGGAGTCTTATCTCTGGAAACACCATATATTTT.

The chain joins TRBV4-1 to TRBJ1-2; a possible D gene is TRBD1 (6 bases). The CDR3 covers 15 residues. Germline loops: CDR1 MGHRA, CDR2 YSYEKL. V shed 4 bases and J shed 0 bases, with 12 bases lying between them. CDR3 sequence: CASSPRTVANYGYTF. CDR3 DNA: TGCGCCAGCAGCCCAAGGACAGTAGCTAACTATGGCTACACCTTC.

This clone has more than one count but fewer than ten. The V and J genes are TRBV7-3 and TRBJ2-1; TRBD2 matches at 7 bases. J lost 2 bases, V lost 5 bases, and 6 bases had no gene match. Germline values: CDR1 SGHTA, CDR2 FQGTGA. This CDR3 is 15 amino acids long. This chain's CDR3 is CASSNEAGPYNEQFF. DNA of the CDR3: TGTGCCAGCAGCAACGAAGCGGGGCCCTACAATGAGCAGTTCTTC.

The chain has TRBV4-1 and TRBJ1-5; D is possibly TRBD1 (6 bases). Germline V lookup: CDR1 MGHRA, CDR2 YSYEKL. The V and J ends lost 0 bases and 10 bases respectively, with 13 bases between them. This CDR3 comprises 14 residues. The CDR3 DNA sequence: TGCGCCAGCAGCCAAGACGGGGGCGGGGGACCCCAGCATTTT. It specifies CASSQDGGGGPQHF.

DNA for the CDR3: TGTGCCTGGACCCGGACGGACTCAGAGACCCAGTACTTC. It encodes CAWTRTDSETQYF. V and J are TRBV30 and TRBJ2-5; possible D gene TRBD2, 5 bases. The germline V gene encodes CDR1 GTSNPN and CDR2 SVGIG (reference sequence). The CDR3 loop spans 13 amino acids. The V gene lost 4 bases and the J gene lost 4 bases, with 13 bases spanning the gap.

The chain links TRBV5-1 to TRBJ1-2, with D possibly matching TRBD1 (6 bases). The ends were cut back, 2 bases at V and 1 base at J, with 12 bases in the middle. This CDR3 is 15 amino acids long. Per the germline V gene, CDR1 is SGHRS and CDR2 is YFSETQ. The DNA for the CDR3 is TGCGCCAGCAGCTTACAGGGACGAGGTAACTATGGCTACACCTTC. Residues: CASSLQGRGNYGYTF.

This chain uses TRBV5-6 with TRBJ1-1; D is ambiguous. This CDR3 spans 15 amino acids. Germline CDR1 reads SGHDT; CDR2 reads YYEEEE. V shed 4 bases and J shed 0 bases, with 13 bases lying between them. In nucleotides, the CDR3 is TGTGCCAGCAGCCTCCCCGGGAGCCTGAACACTGAAGCTTTCTTT. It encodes CASSLPGSLNTEAFF. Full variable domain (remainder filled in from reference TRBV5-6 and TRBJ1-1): DAGVTQSPTHLIKTRGQQVTLRCSPKSGHDTVSWYQQALGQGPQFIFQYYEEEERQRGNFPDRFSGHQFPNYSSELNVNALLLGDSALYLCASSLPGSLNTEAFFGQGTRLTVV.

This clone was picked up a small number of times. This CDR3 reads CASRAMNTEAFF. In nucleotides, the CDR3 is TGCGCCAGCAGGGCCATGAACACTGAAGCTTTCTTT. The J gene is TRBJ1-1, the V gene TRBV10-2; D is ambiguous. V was clipped by 6 bases and J by 0 bases, with 5 bases between them. CDR1 WSHSY and CDR2 SAAADI come from the germline V gene. CDR3 length: 12 residues.

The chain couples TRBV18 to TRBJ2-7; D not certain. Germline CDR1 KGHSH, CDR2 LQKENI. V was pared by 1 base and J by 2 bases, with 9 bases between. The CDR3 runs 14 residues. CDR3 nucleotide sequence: TGTGCCAGCTCACCACGGGCAGCTGCCTACGAGCAGTACTTC. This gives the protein CASSPRAAAYEQYF.

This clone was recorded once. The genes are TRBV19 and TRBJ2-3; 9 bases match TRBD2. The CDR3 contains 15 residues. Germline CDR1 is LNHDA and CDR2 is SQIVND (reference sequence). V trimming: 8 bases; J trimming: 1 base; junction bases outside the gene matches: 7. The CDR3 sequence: CASGAKRGGTDTQYF. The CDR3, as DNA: TGTGCCAGTGGGGCTAAGCGGGGGGGCACAGATACGCAGTATTTT. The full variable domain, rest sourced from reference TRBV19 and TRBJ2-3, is DGGITQSPKYLFRKEGQNVTLSCEQNLNHDAMYWYRQDPGQGLRLIYYSQIVNDFQKGDIAEGYSVSREKKESFPLTVTSAQKNPTAFYLCASGAKRGGTDTQYFGPGTRLTVL.

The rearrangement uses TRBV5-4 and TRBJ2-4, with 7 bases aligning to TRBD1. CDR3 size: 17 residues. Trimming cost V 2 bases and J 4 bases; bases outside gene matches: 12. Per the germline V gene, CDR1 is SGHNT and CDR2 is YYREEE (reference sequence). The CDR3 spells CASSFYTGTESKNIQYF. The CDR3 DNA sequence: TGTGCCAGCAGCTTTTACACCGGGACAGAGAGTAAAAACATTCAGTACTTC.

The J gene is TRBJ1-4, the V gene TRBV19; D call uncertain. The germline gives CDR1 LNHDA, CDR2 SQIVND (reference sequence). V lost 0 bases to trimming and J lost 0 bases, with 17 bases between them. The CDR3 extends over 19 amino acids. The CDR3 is CASSIEGLSTTTTNEKLFF. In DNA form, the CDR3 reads TGTGCCAGTAGTATAGAGGGCCTATCCACGACAACAACTAATGAAAAACTGTTTTTT.

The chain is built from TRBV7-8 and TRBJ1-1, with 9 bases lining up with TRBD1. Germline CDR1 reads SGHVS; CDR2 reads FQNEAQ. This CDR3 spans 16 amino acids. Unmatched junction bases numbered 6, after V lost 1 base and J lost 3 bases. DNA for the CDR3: TGTGCCAGCAGCTTAGTTTTTCGACAGGGGGACACTGAAGCTTTCTTT. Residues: CASSLVFRQGDTEAFF.